This is a list of T cell receptor beta chains from one sample in a study of OX40 agonist ivuxolimab in advanced cancers. Repertoires were generated with immunoSEQ multiplex PCR, while TCRdb's copy carries only in-frame clones and drops some. The profile covers more than 45,000 clones, with around nine tenths appearing a single time and 1.9% taken by the ten largest. Sequences were derived from CD4+ or CD8+ T cells sorted from blood, sampled in a trial of the OX40 agonist ivuxolimab. The receptors were gathered from an adult with an advanced solid tumor such as melanoma, head and neck, liver or kidney cancer. Both conserved end residues are part of each CDR3. A D gene is named only where the DNA matches it firmly. Expanded clones are given a class, and other clones once, few, many or no size at all.

>TRBJ1-4|NA|NA|TRBV9
CASSAGGPTNEKLFF
TGTGCCAGCAGCGCTGGCGGTCCAACTAATGAAAAACTGTTTTTT
>TRBJ2-6|NA|NA|TRBV7-6
CASSPEGTGANVLTF
TGTGCCAGCAGCCCGGAGGGTACTGGGGCCAACGTCCTGACTTTC
>TRBJ1-2|TRBD1|once|TRBV6-5
CASSYSRVGGDYGYTF
TGTGCCAGCAGTTACTCAAGGGTAGGGGGCGACTATGGCTACACCTTC
>TRBJ2-3|NA|NA|TRBV10-3
CAISDGGTDTQYF
TGTGCCATCAGTGATGGGGGCACAGATACGCAGTATTTT
>TRBJ2-7|NA|once|TRBV14
CASSQEYRGSYEQYF
TGTGCCAGCAGCCAAGAGTATCGCGGTTCCTACGAGCAGTACTTC
>TRBJ2-1|TRBD1|NA|TRBV30
CAWSVRQGRAWEQFF
TGTGCCTGGAGTGTACGACAGGGGCGGGCATGGGAGCAGTTCTTC
>TRBJ1-2|NA|NA|TRBV7-9
CASSLEKDGYTF
TGTGCCAGCAGCTTAGAAAAAGATGGCTACACCTTC
>TRBJ2-2|NA|NA|TRBV19
CASSRRGDTGELFF
TGTGCCAGTAGTAGACGGGGAGACACCGGGGAGCTGTTTTTT
>TRBJ2-7|TRBD1|NA|TRBV5-6
CASSPGQNTYEQYF
TGTGCCAGCAGCCCGGGACAGAATACCTACGAGCAGTACTTC
>TRBJ2-2|NA|NA|TRBV10-3
CATLGVLGGTGELFF
TGTGCCACCTTGGGAGTGTTAGGTGGCACCGGGGAGCTGTTTTTT
>TRBJ2-5|TRBD2|NA|TRBV5-1
CASSLAPGGSETQYF
TGCGCCAGCAGCTTAGCCCCGGGGGGATCGGAGACCCAGTACTTC
>TRBJ2-7|TRBD1|NA|TRBV5-1
CASSLSPGAGGPEQYF
TGCGCCAGCAGCTTGAGCCCGGGGGCAGGGGGCCCCGAGCAGTACTTC
>TRBJ2-3|TRBD1|NA|TRBV7-9
CASSLVGTETQYF
TGTGCCAGCAGCTTAGTGGGGACAGAGACGCAGTATTTT
>TRBJ2-5|NA|once|TRBV6-1
CASSQGTGQETQYF
TGTGCCAGCAGCCAAGGTACAGGCCAAGAGACCCAGTACTTC
>TRBJ1-3|NA|NA|TRBV19
CASSKGSSLTGNTIYF
TGTGCCAGTAGTAAGGGCAGCTCGCTTACTGGAAACACCATATATTTT
>TRBJ2-5|NA|NA|TRBV27
CASSDLGASETQYF
TGTGCCAGCAGTGATCTGGGGGCTTCTGAGACCCAGTACTTC
>TRBJ2-3|NA|NA|TRBV10-1
CASSDPFRTDTQYF
TGCGCCAGCAGTGACCCATTCCGCACAGATACGCAGTATTTT
>TRBJ2-5|NA|NA|TRBV29-1
CSVVGGTETQYF
TGCAGCGTTGTTGGCGGGACTGAGACCCAGTACTTC
>TRBJ1-4|NA|NA|TRBV7-9
CASSLGVAGREKLFF
TGTGCCAGCAGCTTAGGGGTGGCAGGGCGCGAAAAACTGTTTTTT
>TRBJ1-5|NA|NA|TRBV27
CASSLSEGGQPQHF
TGTGCCAGCAGTTTATCGGAGGGAGGTCAGCCCCAGCATTTT
>TRBJ1-1|NA|NA|TRBV19
CASSAQGRTEAFF
TGTGCCAGTAGTGCTCAGGGACGAACTGAAGCTTTCTTT
>TRBJ2-5|NA|once|TRBV10-3
CAIREPGETQYF
TGTGCCATCAGGGAGCCGGGGGAGACCCAGTACTTC
>TRBJ2-3|NA|NA|TRBV9
CASSVAPTRGDTQYF
TGTGCCAGCAGCGTAGCTCCGACTCGGGGAGATACGCAGTATTTT
>TRBJ1-5|NA|NA|TRBV7-2
CASSLAGVNLNQPQHF
TGTGCCAGCAGCCTAGCGGGCGTAAACCTCAATCAGCCCCAGCATTTT
>TRBJ2-5|NA|NA|TRBV10-3
CAISVDPVVGETQYF
TGTGCCATCAGTGTTGACCCAGTGGTTGGGGAGACCCAGTACTTC
>TRBJ1-1|NA|NA|TRBV4-1
CASSQGGPANTEAFF
TGCGCCAGCAGCCAAGGGGGTCCAGCGAACACTGAAGCTTTCTTT
>TRBJ1-1|NA|few|TRBV2
CASSEAVEAFF
TGTGCCAGCAGTGAAGCAGTAGAAGCTTTCTTT
>TRBJ1-2|NA|once|TRBV6-6
CASSYGTLNYGYTF
TGTGCCAGCAGTTATGGGACACTTAACTATGGCTACACCTTC
>TRBJ2-2|NA|once|TRBV7-2
CASSFVGGSTGELFF
TGTGCCAGCAGCTTTGTGGGGGGCAGCACCGGGGAGCTGTTTTTT
>TRBJ2-1|TRBD1|NA|TRBV19
CASSFDRDRAGYEQFF
TGTGCCAGTAGTTTCGACCGGGACAGGGCTGGTTATGAGCAGTTCTTC
>TRBJ1-1|NA|NA|TRBV29-1
CSVQEGGRYTEAFF
TGCAGCGTTCAGGAAGGGGGAAGGTACACTGAAGCTTTCTTT
>TRBJ2-2|TRBD2|NA|TRBV5-1
CASSTTGTSGRPLGPGELFF
TGCGCCAGCAGCACAACCGGGACTAGCGGGAGGCCCTTAGGCCCGGGGGAGCTGTTTTTT
>TRBJ1-5|NA|NA|TRBV6-1
CASSELSLPQHF
TGTGCCAGCAGTGAACTTTCGTTGCCCCAGCATTTT
>TRBJ1-1|NA|NA|TRBV6-6
CASILGGNTEAFF
TGTGCCAGCATCCTAGGGGGGAATACTGAAGCTTTCTTT
>TRBJ2-2|TRBD1|NA|TRBV10-3
CAIRGDRVNTGELFF
TGTGCCATCAGGGGGGACAGGGTAAACACCGGGGAGCTGTTTTTT
>TRBJ2-7|TRBD2|NA|TRBV7-9
CASSLLGLRTSGKVYEQYF
TGTGCCAGCAGCTTATTGGGGTTGAGGACTAGCGGGAAGGTCTACGAGCAGTACTTC
>TRBJ2-1|TRBD2|NA|TRBV11-2
CASSTVGRGGMYNEQFF
TGTGCCAGCAGCACCGTTGGGCGGGGGGGCATGTACAATGAGCAGTTCTTC
>TRBJ2-3|NA|once|TRBV5-1
CASSFEDTQYF
TGCGCCAGCAGCTTCGAAGATACGCAGTATTTT
>TRBJ2-1|TRBD1|NA|TRBV30
CAWETTGSNKFF
TGTGCCTGGGAAACGACAGGGAGTAATAAGTTCTTC
>TRBJ2-3|NA|NA|TRBV5-1
CASSLVRGSSTDTQYF
TGCGCCAGCAGCTTGGTTAGGGGGTCTAGCACAGATACGCAGTATTTT
>TRBJ2-1|NA|NA|TRBV19
CASSSPGDEQFF
TGTGCCAGTAGTTCGCCGGGGGATGAGCAGTTCTTC
>TRBJ1-1|TRBD1|NA|TRBV30
CAWGRTGGMNTEAFF
TGTGCCTGGGGAAGGACAGGGGGCATGAACACTGAAGCTTTCTTT
>TRBJ1-5|NA|NA|TRBV7-9
CASSPRQLNQPQHF
TGTGCCAGCAGCCCCCGACAGCTCAATCAGCCCCAGCATTTT
>TRBJ2-2|TRBD1|NA|TRBV4-3
CASSKTGGFGTGELFF
TGCGCCAGCAGCAAAACAGGGGGGTTTGGCACCGGGGAGCTGTTTTTT
>TRBJ1-2|NA|NA|TRBV25-1
CASSEDGYGYTF
TGTGCCAGCAGTGAGGACGGCTATGGCTACACCTTC
>TRBJ2-7|TRBD1|NA|TRBV28
CASSPGQGFEQYF
TGTGCCAGCAGTCCGGGACAGGGGTTCGAGCAGTACTTC
>TRBJ1-1|NA|NA|TRBV21-1
CASSLKGHLNTEAFF
TGTGCCAGCAGCCTAAAGGGACACTTGAACACTGAAGCTTTCTTT
>TRBJ2-7|TRBD1|once|TRBV10-3
CAISPGTGSNEQYF
TGTGCCATCAGTCCGGGGACAGGGTCGAACGAGCAGTACTTC
>TRBJ2-3|NA|NA|TRBV11-3
CASTGKEGIPSTDTQYF
TGTGCCAGCACCGGAAAGGAGGGGATACCTAGCACAGATACGCAGTATTTT
>TRBJ2-7|TRBD2|NA|TRBV5-6
CASSLILAGTPYEQYF
TGTGCCAGCAGCTTAATCCTAGCGGGTACCCCCTACGAGCAGTACTTC
>TRBJ2-7|NA|NA|TRBV5-5
CASSLVGHGTYEQYF
TGTGCCAGCAGCTTGGTGGGACACGGGACCTACGAGCAGTACTTC